This T cell receptor (beta chain) was recovered during a study of T cells after somatic rescue of genetic block. Method: immunoSEQ multiplex PCR; TCRdb's copy keeps in-frame clones and lacks some. The table has 11,000 to 15,000 clones, approximately 70% seen once; the top ten hold 12% to 15%. Germline CDR1 and CDR2: MNHNY and SVGAGI (reference sequence). V was pared by 6 bases and J by 0 bases, with 2 bases of the junction left unmatched. The CDR3 is made up of 13 amino acids. The receptor's source is a boy between 10 and 17 years old. Sequencing input: peripheral blood mononuclear cells (PBMCs). The J gene is TRBJ2-7, the V gene TRBV6-6, with TRBD1 matching 7 bases. The CDR3 loop reads CASRGQVSYEQYF. The CDR3 nucleotides are TGTGCCAGCAGAGGACAGGTCTCCTACGAGCAGTACTTC.